Listed below are T cell receptor beta chains from one sample, sequenced in a study of T-cell memory formation after mild COVID-19. TCRdb called the 5' RACE reads again in MiXCR, with one record for every CDR3 protein. This sample has about 130,000 distinct CDR3 sequences; 16% occur once, and the top ten carry approximately 14%. The source material was PBMCs or a T cell subset sorted from them (not recorded which). These receptors came from an adult woman who had mild COVID-19 (a few samples of this study predate the infection). Cell type and time point are not known. CDR3s include the opening cysteine and the closing phenylalanine or tryptophan. A D gene is named only where the DNA matches it firmly. A clone size is listed for some rows: how often the clone was seen (once, few, many), or a class if it is expanded.

TRBV30	-	-	TRBJ1-6	TGTGCCTGGAGTGGCGGCGGGAGCCAATTTAATTCACCCCTCCACTTT	CAWSGGGSQFNSPLHF
TRBV3-1	-	TRBD2	TRBJ2-5	TGTGCCAGCAGCCAAGATTTTCGACTAGCGGGGGGCCAAGAGACCCAGTACTTC	CASSQDFRLAGGQETQYF
TRBV15	-	-	TRBJ1-5	TGTGCCACCAGCGGTCAGGGTTCTAGGCAGCCCCAGCATTTT	CATSGQGSRQPQHF
TRBV2	-	TRBD2	TRBJ2-1	TGTGCCAGCAGTGACCCTAGCGGGTGGGGAAATTACAATGAGCAGTTCTTC	CASSDPSGWGNYNEQFF
TRBV12-3/TRBV12-4	few	-	TRBJ2-4	TGTGCCAGCAGCGCAGGAGGGGGAAACATTCAGTACTTC	CASSAGGGNIQYF
TRBV7-3	few	TRBD1	TRBJ2-5	TGTGCCAGCAGCTCGGGACAGGGGGTAGAGACCCAGTACTTC	CASSSGQGVETQYF
TRBV12-3/TRBV12-4	-	-	TRBJ2-1	TGTGCCAGCAGTTTAACAGAGTCCTACAATGAGCAGTTCTTC	CASSLTESYNEQFF
TRBV6-5	-	-	TRBJ2-7	TGTGCCAGCAGTTACGAGGACAGCTCCTACGAGCAGTACTTC	CASSYEDSSYEQYF
TRBV12-3/TRBV12-4	few	-	TRBJ2-2	TGTGCCAGCAGCTTCAACACCGGGGAGCTGTTTTTT	CASSFNTGELFF
TRBV11-2	-	-	TRBJ2-1	TGTGCCAGCAGCTTGTCGGGAGTCTACAATGAGCAGTTCTTC	CASSLSGVYNEQFF
TRBV27	-	-	TRBJ2-2	TGTGCCAGCAGTTATTTCCCCGGGGAGCTGTTTTTT	CASSYFPGELFF
TRBV24-1	-	TRBD1	TRBJ1-5	TGTGCCACCAGTGACCAATATGGACAGGGGGCGAGTCAGCCCCAGCATTTT	CATSDQYGQGASQPQHF
TRBV7-9	few	TRBD1	TRBJ2-3	TGTGCCAGCAGCCCTCGACAGGGCGGCACAGATACGCAGTATTTT	CASSPRQGGTDTQYF
TRBV29-1	few	TRBD1	TRBJ2-7	TGCAGCGTTGAAGATGGCGACAGGGGAATATACGAGCAGTACTTC	CSVEDGDRGIYEQYF
TRBV6-1	few	TRBD1	TRBJ2-7	TGTGCCAGCAGTGGGCTATCCAGGGACAGGCCAACGAATCCCATTTTATCCTCCTACGAGCAGTACTTC	CASSGLSRDRPTNPILSSYEQYF
TRBV6-5	few	-	TRBJ1-1	TGTGCCAGCAGGGCCCGTGCCCGGAACACTGAAGCTTTCTTT	CASRARARNTEAFF
TRBV6-5	-	-	TRBJ2-1	TGTGCCAGCAGTTACTCGCTTCCCAACGGCTACAATGAGCAGTTCTTC	CASSYSLPNGYNEQFF
TRBV6-1	-	TRBD2	TRBJ2-7	TGTGCCAGCAGTGAATCGCTAGCGGGGTCCTACGAGCAGTACTTC	CASSESLAGSYEQYF
TRBV12-3/TRBV12-4	few	-	TRBJ2-1	TGTGCCAGCAGTTTATTCCAGCAGAATGAGCAGTTCTTC	CASSLFQQNEQFF
TRBV7-9	-	TRBD2	TRBJ2-7	TGTGCCAGCAGCTCAAGTCCTAGACTAGCGGGCACCTACGAGCAGTACTTC	CASSSSPRLAGTYEQYF
TRBV7-6	few	TRBD1	TRBJ2-5	TGTGCCAGCAGCTTGAGGGGACAGGCGTCAGAGACCCAGTACTTC	CASSLRGQASETQYF
TRBV4-3	few	-	TRBJ2-6	TGCGCCAGCAGCCAAGAAAGGTTGATCTCTGGGGCCAACGTCCTGACTTTC	CASSQERLISGANVLTF
TRBV5-1	few	-	TRBJ1-5	TGCGCCCCCAGTAGTTATCAGCCCCAGCATTTT	CAPSSYQPQHF
TRBV11-1	few	-	TRBJ2-1	TGTGCCAGCAGTCCGGCCAGCGGAGGTGAGCAGTTCTTC	CASSPASGGEQFF
TRBV2	medium-sized	-	TRBJ2-3	TGTGCCAGCAGGGTACTAGCCGATACGCAGTATTTT	CASRVLADTQYF
TRBV12-3/TRBV12-4	few	TRBD2	TRBJ2-1	TGTGCCAGCAGTTTTGGGGTTGGGACTAGCGGGAGGAGTGAGCAGTTCTTC	CASSFGVGTSGRSEQFF
TRBV7-9	-	-	TRBJ2-1	TGTGCCAGCAGCTTCGAGGGATTTGGGGAGCAGTTCTTC	CASSFEGFGEQFF
TRBV7-6	few	-	TRBJ2-5	TGTGCCAGCAGCTTAGCGCGACACGGACAGACCCAGTACTTC	CASSLARHGQTQYF
TRBV7-6	few	-	TRBJ2-7	TGTGCCAGCAGCCCTAGCCCGGGCACTTGGGAGCAGTACTTC	CASSPSPGTWEQYF
TRBV7-9	-	-	TRBJ1-1	TGTTCCAGCAGCCCCGCGACAGGTGGTGAAGCTTTCTTT	CSSSPATGGEAFF
TRBV12-3/TRBV12-4	-	-	TRBJ1-1	TGTGCCAGCAGTCCCACGATTGGGGGTGGGCGGAGAGCTTTCTTT	CASSPTIGGGRRAFF
TRBV7-2	few	-	TRBJ2-7	TGTGCCAGCAGCTTTCGGGACCACGAGCAGTACTTC	CASSFRDHEQYF
TRBV27	few	-	TRBJ2-1	TGTGCCAGCAGTTTATCGATGGCGAGCCTCTACAATGAGCAGTTCTTC	CASSLSMASLYNEQFF